The 32 T cell receptor beta chains reported below all come from one sample, sequenced in a study of T cells after yellow fever vaccination. TCRdb used MiXCR to reprocess the 5' RACE reads, holding one entry per CDR3 protein. The data hold hundreds of thousands of distinct CDR3 sequences, with roughly 13% observed a single time. The source material was PBMCs, sampled on the day of the yellow fever booster vaccination. The source is a man younger than 45 who received the YFV17D yellow fever vaccine.

This clonotype came up a few times. The chain has TRBV7-9 and TRBJ1-1; a weak D match, TRBD1 (5 bases). Between the trimmed V and J ends, which lost 3 bases and 8 bases, there was a span of 13 bases. Germline V CDR1 and CDR2: SEHNR, FQNEAQ (reference sequence). There are 13 residues in the CDR3. The CDR3 region is CASSFAGAGEAFF. DNA for the CDR3: TGTGCCAGCAGCTTTGCCGGGGCGGGGGAAGCTTTCTTT.

The chain employs TRBV20-1 and TRBJ2-7; 9 positions match TRBD2. The junction had 14 bases not matched to a gene; V was cut back by 1 base and J by 7 bases. The CDR3 length is 16 residues. Germline CDR1 and CDR2: DFQATT and SNEGSKA (reference sequence). CDR3 protein: CSARAPLAGGPREQYF. CDR3 sequence (DNA): TGCAGTGCTAGAGCCCCTCTTGCGGGAGGGCCAAGGGAGCAGTACTTC.

The V call is TRBV5-6, the J call TRBJ2-4; D possibly corresponds to TRBD2 (6 bases). The V gene's germline CDR1 is SGHDT and CDR2 YYEEEE. The ends were cut back, 7 bases at V and 2 bases at J, with 10 bases in the middle. The CDR3 is 13 amino acids. CDR3 in amino acids: CASGGATKNIQYF. In DNA form, the CDR3 reads TGTGCCAGCGGCGGGGCGACCAAAAACATTCAGTACTTC.

This clonotype was counted only a few times. The chain couples TRBV4-3 to TRBJ2-1, with 9 bases lining up with TRBD1. The CDR3 length is 16 residues. Germline V gives CDR1 LGHNA, CDR2 YSLEER. With 4 bases clipped from V and 3 bases from J, the junction kept 7 bases outside the gene matches. CDR3 protein: CASSRGGQGYYNEQFF. The CDR3, as DNA: TGCGCCAGCAGCCGAGGCGGACAGGGGTACTACAATGAGCAGTTCTTC.

This clonotype was found a few times. V gene TRBV7-2 combines with J gene TRBJ2-1, with 13 bases lining up with TRBD2. Germline-derived CDR1 and CDR2 are SGHTA and FQGNSA. The trim removed 5 bases at V and 7 bases at J, leaving 8 bases unmatched. CDR3 length: 16 residues. The CDR3 DNA is TGTGCCAGCAGCCCGTGGACTAGCGGGAGTGGGAATGAGCAGTTCTTC. Its protein product is CASSPWTSGSGNEQFF.

The gene calls are TRBV18 and TRBJ1-5, with a tentative D call TRBD1 (6 bases). Germline CDR1 is KGHSH and CDR2 is LQKENI. The CDR3 length is 16 residues. Trimming took off 3 bases at V and 0 bases at J, with 12 bases between the two ends. CDR3 amino acids: CASSPEGEGSNQPQHF. CDR3 coding DNA: TGTGCCAGCTCACCGGAGGGGGAGGGTAGCAATCAGCCCCAGCATTTT.

The rearrangement uses TRBV18 and TRBJ1-5; the D is unclear. The CDR3 loop spans 13 amino acids. The V end lost 2 bases, the J end lost 5 bases, and 7 bases lay between the germline ends. Germline values: CDR1 KGHSH, CDR2 LQKENI. The CDR3: CASSPTADQPQHF. CDR3 sequence (DNA): TGTGCCAGCTCACCAACAGCCGATCAGCCCCAGCATTTT.

The J gene is TRBJ2-2, the V gene TRBV12-5; possibly TRBD1 for D (7 bases). The ends were cut back, 8 bases at V and 6 bases at J, with 10 bases in the middle. Germline loops: CDR1 LGHNT, CDR2 FRNRAP. This CDR3 comprises 12 residues. The CDR3 spells CASRRGPGELFF. CDR3 bases: TGTGCTAGTCGGAGGGGGCCCGGGGAGCTGTTTTTT.

This clonotype was recorded a few times. J is TRBJ2-4 and V is TRBV7-8; 7 nucleotides line up with TRBD2. V lost 5 bases to trimming and J lost 7 bases; unmatched junction nucleotides: 8. Germline CDR1 is SGHVS and CDR2 is FQNEAQ. The CDR3 loop spans 14 amino acids. CDR3 residues: CASSPRTRRNIQYF. CDR3 nucleotide sequence: TGTGCCAGCAGCCCACGGACTAGAAGGAACATTCAGTACTTC.

In its sample, this clonotype was seen a few times. This chain links TRBV19 with TRBJ1-6, with D possibly being TRBD1 (5 bases). The CDR3 has 14 amino acids. Trimming shortened V by 6 bases and J by 9 bases, and 15 bases separated the two germline ends. Germline CDR1 and CDR2: LNHDA and SQIVND (reference sequence). CDR3 loop: CASSPARAISPLHF. In DNA, the CDR3 is TGTGCCAGTAGCCCCGCCAGGGCGATTTCACCCCTCCACTTT.

The chain combines TRBV6-2 or TRBV6-3 with TRBJ2-2; 8 nucleotides line up with TRBD2. This CDR3 has 17 amino acids. CDR1 MNHEY and CDR2 SVGEGT come from the germline V gene. V lost 8 bases and J lost 5; bases outside the gene matches: 16. This CDR3 reads CASRPLAGGFWTGELFF. CDR3 nucleotides: TGTGCCAGCCGGCCCTTGGCGGGAGGCTTTTGGACCGGGGAGCTGTTTTTT.

CDR3 region: CASTEYSGRADPATQYF. The CDR3 region has the DNA TGTGCCAGCACAGAGTATTCCGGGAGGGCGGATCCCGCGACCCAGTACTTC. The gene calls are TRBV7-2 and TRBJ2-5; 8 bases map to TRBD2. From germline, CDR1 is SGHTA and CDR2 FQGNSA. The CDR3 covers 17 residues. After removal of 7 bases from V and 7 bases from J, the junction contained 20 bases not matched to a gene.

The gene calls are TRBV5-1 and TRBJ1-1; D gene unclear. V lost 4 bases and J 1 base, leaving 14 bases between the germline ends. Germline lookup yields CDR1 SGHRS and CDR2 YFSETQ. The CDR3 length is 15 residues. The CDR3 protein is CASSMEITRNTEAFF. For the CDR3, the DNA is TGCGCCAGCAGCATGGAAATCACGAGGAACACTGAAGCTTTCTTT. Together with reference TRBV5-1 and TRBJ1-1, the CDR3 gives the full variable domain: KAGVTQTPRYLIKTRGQQVTLSCSPISGHRSVSWYQQTPGQGLQFLFEYFSETQRNKGNFPGRFSGRQFSNSRSEMNVSTLELGDSALYLCASSMEITRNTEAFFGQGTRLTVV.

This clonotype was seen a handful of times. The chain combines TRBV18 with TRBJ1-1, with 9 bases that match TRBD1. V dropped 6 bases and J dropped 4; count of bases not matched to a gene: 6. CDR3 length: 14 residues. Germline loops: CDR1 KGHSH, CDR2 LQKENI. The CDR3 loop reads CASSLDRGSTEAFF. In DNA, the CDR3 is TGTGCCAGCTCCCTCGACAGGGGGAGCACTGAAGCTTTCTTT. The variable domain in full, with the rest retrieved from reference TRBV18 and TRBJ1-1, is NAGVMQNPRHLVRRRGQEARLRCSPMKGHSHVYWYRQLPEEGLKFMVYLQKENIIDESGMPKERFSAEFPKEGPSILRIQQVVRGDSAAYFCASSLDRGSTEAFFGQGTRLTVV.

The rearrangement joins TRBV7-6 to TRBJ2-7; D gene ambiguous. The germline V and J ends were trimmed by 1 base and 2 bases, with 15 bases remaining between them. Germline CDR1 reads SGHVS; CDR2 reads FNYEAQ. There are 16 residues in the CDR3. The CDR3 DNA reads as TGTGCCAGCAGCTTAGAGGCAACTGAGCCTACCTACGAGCAGTACTTC. Its translation is CASSLEATEPTYEQYF. Using reference TRBV7-6 and TRBJ2-7 for the parts outside the CDR3, the full variable domain is GAGVSQSPRYKVTKRGQDVALRCDPISGHVSLYWYRQALGQGPEFLTYFNYEAQQDKSGLPNDRFSAERPEGSISTLTIQRTEQRDSAMYRCASSLEATEPTYEQYFGPGTRLTVT.

There are many counts of this clonotype. The chain joins TRBV20-1 to TRBJ2-7, with 7 nucleotides matching TRBD2. The junction had 11 bases not matched to a gene; V was cut back by 6 bases and J by 6 bases. The CDR3 loop spans 13 amino acids. Looked up from germline, CDR1 is DFQATT and CDR2 is SNEGSKA (reference sequence). The CDR3 protein is CSAPGLVGGEQYF. In nucleotides, the CDR3 is TGCAGTGCCCCCGGACTAGTGGGAGGCGAGCAGTACTTC.

The chain employs TRBV12-3 or TRBV12-4 and TRBJ2-3, with 7 bases that match TRBD2. The CDR3 contains 15 residues. V gave up 5 bases and J gave up 4 bases; unmatched junction bases: 9. The CDR3: CASSPRLAFPDTQYF. CDR3 nucleotides: TGTGCCAGCAGTCCTCGACTAGCTTTCCCAGATACGCAGTATTTT.

The chain combines TRBV5-4 with TRBJ2-7; tentatively, D is TRBD1 (6 bases). CDR1 is SGHNT, CDR2 YYREEE, per germline (reference sequence). V lost 2 bases and J 0 bases, leaving 12 bases between the germline ends. The CDR3 runs to 15 residues. DNA of the CDR3: TGTGCCAGCAGCTTAAGCTGGGACACCTCCTACGAGCAGTACTTC. Its protein is CASSLSWDTSYEQYF.

J is TRBJ2-7 and V is TRBV5-6, with 13 bases lining up with TRBD2. Germline CDR1 and CDR2: SGHDT and YYEEEE. The V segment lost 4 bases and the J segment 6 bases; nucleotides outside the gene matches: 10. There are 16 residues in the CDR3. The CDR3 region has the DNA TGTGCCAGCAGCCCTCGGACTAGCGGGGGCACCACCGAGCAGTACTTC. The encoded protein is CASSPRTSGGTTEQYF.

The chain employs TRBV6-2 or TRBV6-3 and TRBJ2-3; 9 bases line up with TRBD2. The CDR3 loop spans 16 amino acids. The J segment lost 3 bases and the V segment lost 4 bases, leaving 8 bases of the junction unmatched. Germline CDR1 reads MNHEY; CDR2 reads SVGEGT. This CDR3 is CASSFLTSGGTDTQYF. Here the CDR3 DNA reads TGTGCCAGCAGTTTCCTGACTAGCGGTGGGACAGATACGCAGTATTTT.

This clonotype came up a few times. This chain joins TRBV18 and TRBJ2-5; TRBD1 is a possible D gene (5 bases). This CDR3 comprises 15 residues. Germline values: CDR1 KGHSH, CDR2 LQKENI. The ends were cut back, 3 bases at V and 5 bases at J, with 16 bases in the middle. The DNA of the CDR3 is TGTGCCAGCTCACCGATTTTAGGGGTTAGTGAGACCCAGTACTTC. Translation: CASSPILGVSETQYF. Full variable domain (outside the CDR3, taken from reference TRBV18 and TRBJ2-5): NAGVMQNPRHLVRRRGQEARLRCSPMKGHSHVYWYRQLPEEGLKFMVYLQKENIIDESGMPKERFSAEFPKEGPSILRIQQVVRGDSAAYFCASSPILGVSETQYFGPGTRLLVL.

The chain employs TRBV12-3 or TRBV12-4 and TRBJ1-2; D call uncertain. Between the trimmed V and J ends, which lost 5 bases and 2 bases, there was a span of 12 bases. The CDR3 consists of 14 residues. This chain's CDR3 is CASSMRHLNYGYTF. As DNA, the CDR3 is TGTGCCAGCAGTATGAGACATCTCAACTATGGCTACACCTTC.

In its sample, this clonotype was seen a few times. The V gene is TRBV6-5, the J gene TRBJ2-1; the match to TRBD1 covers 7 bases. V trimming: 4 bases; J trimming: 7 bases; junction bases outside the gene matches: 7. Germline V CDR1 and CDR2: MNHEY, SVGAGI. The CDR3 runs to 14 residues. CDR3 bases: TGTGCCAGCAGTTTGGACAGGATAGAAAATGAGCAGTTCTTC. Its translation is CASSLDRIENEQFF.

This clonotype has only a few counts. The chain joins TRBV10-3 to TRBJ2-1; TRBD2 matches 7 bases. The trim removed 0 bases at V and 4 bases at J, leaving 6 bases unmatched. CDR1 and CDR2 (germline): ENHRY, SYGVKD. CDR3 length: 16 residues. The CDR3 DNA is TGTGCCATCAGTGAGTCGACTCTAGCGGCGTACAATGAGCAGTTCTTC. Its protein product is CAISESTLAAYNEQFF.

About this clonotype itself: This may stem from a read error, because a much larger clone lies one nucleotide away. The chain recombines TRBV7-8 with TRBJ2-5, with D possibly being TRBD1 (6 bases). Germline assignment: CDR1 SGHVS and CDR2 FQNEAQ. The CDR3 has 15 residues. Trimming removed 5 bases from V and 5 bases from J, with 18 bases in between. CDR3 loop: CASSVTGSWGETQYF. The DNA of the CDR3 is TGTGCCAGCAGCGTTACAGGGAGCTGGGGGGAGACCCAGTACTTC.

The chain uses TRBV20-1 and TRBJ2-1; 7 bases are a match to TRBD2. V lost 2 bases and J lost 4; bases outside the gene matches: 8. The CDR3 has 15 residues. Germline V gene sequence: CDR1 DFQATT, CDR2 SNEGSKA (reference sequence). The CDR3 nucleotides are TGCAGTGCTAGACTCCGGGGGGAGGAGTACAATGAGCAGTTCTTC. Translated, it gives CSARLRGEEYNEQFF.

This clonotype was found a few times. The V and J genes are TRBV14 and TRBJ2-5; D is perhaps TRBD1 (6 bases). CDR3 size: 17 residues. Germline values: CDR1 SGHDN, CDR2 FVKESK. V lost 0 bases and J lost 2, with 16 bases in between. Here the CDR3 DNA reads TGTGCCAGCAGCCAAGATCTCCCTAGACAGGCTCAAGAGACCCAGTACTTC. Residues: CASSQDLPRQAQETQYF.

Details on this clonotype: At one of its ends the junction is not consistent with the germline gene, which may arise from a read error. This chain joins TRBV20-1 and TRBJ2-1, with 13 bases aligning to TRBD2. Per the germline V gene, CDR1 is DFQATT and CDR2 is SNEGSKA (reference sequence). CDR3 size: 16 residues. As DNA, the CDR3 is TGCTGTGCTAGACGACCGGGACTAGCGGGGTACAATGAGCAGTTCTTC. Protein product: CCARRPGLAGYNEQFF.

This clonotype occurred a few times. A read error may be the cause here, since a much bigger clone is one base away. V usage is TRBV12-3 or TRBV12-4 and J usage is TRBJ2-7; D not resolved. V was shortened by 5 bases and J by 4 bases, with 9 bases between the two germline ends. The CDR3 is 12 amino acids. The CDR3 DNA sequence: TGTGCCAGCAGTGAAGGGTATTACGAGCAGTACTTC. This encodes CASSEGYYEQYF.

This clonotype has more than one count but fewer than ten. The chain employs TRBV27 and TRBJ2-7; D is ambiguous. In germline, CDR1 is MNHEY, CDR2 SMNVEV (reference sequence). This CDR3 contains 16 residues. V shed 5 bases and J shed 5 bases, with 22 bases lying between them. CDR3 loop: CASSASTGLTPNEQYF. The CDR3 DNA sequence: TGTGCCAGCAGTGCTTCCACCGGGCTGACTCCTAACGAGCAGTACTTC.

This clonotype was recorded a few times. CDR3 DNA: TGCAGTGCTAGATTGACGTCGAGCTCCTACGAGCAGTACTTC. The encoded protein is CSARLTSSSYEQYF. The gene calls are TRBV20-1 and TRBJ2-7; D is uncertain. The CDR3 spans 14 residues. The ends were cut back, 2 bases at V and 0 bases at J, with 11 bases in the middle. Looked up from germline, CDR1 is DFQATT and CDR2 is SNEGSKA (reference sequence).

V gene TRBV11-2 combines with J gene TRBJ2-3; D gene uncertain. The CDR3 is made up of 17 amino acids. Germline assignment: CDR1 SGHAT and CDR2 FQNNGV. Deletions cut 5 bases from V and 3 bases from J, with 21 bases between. Here the CDR3 reads CASSPPRLWDGTDTQYF. In DNA, the CDR3 is TGTGCCAGCAGCCCCCCCAGGTTATGGGATGGGACAGATACGCAGTATTTT.